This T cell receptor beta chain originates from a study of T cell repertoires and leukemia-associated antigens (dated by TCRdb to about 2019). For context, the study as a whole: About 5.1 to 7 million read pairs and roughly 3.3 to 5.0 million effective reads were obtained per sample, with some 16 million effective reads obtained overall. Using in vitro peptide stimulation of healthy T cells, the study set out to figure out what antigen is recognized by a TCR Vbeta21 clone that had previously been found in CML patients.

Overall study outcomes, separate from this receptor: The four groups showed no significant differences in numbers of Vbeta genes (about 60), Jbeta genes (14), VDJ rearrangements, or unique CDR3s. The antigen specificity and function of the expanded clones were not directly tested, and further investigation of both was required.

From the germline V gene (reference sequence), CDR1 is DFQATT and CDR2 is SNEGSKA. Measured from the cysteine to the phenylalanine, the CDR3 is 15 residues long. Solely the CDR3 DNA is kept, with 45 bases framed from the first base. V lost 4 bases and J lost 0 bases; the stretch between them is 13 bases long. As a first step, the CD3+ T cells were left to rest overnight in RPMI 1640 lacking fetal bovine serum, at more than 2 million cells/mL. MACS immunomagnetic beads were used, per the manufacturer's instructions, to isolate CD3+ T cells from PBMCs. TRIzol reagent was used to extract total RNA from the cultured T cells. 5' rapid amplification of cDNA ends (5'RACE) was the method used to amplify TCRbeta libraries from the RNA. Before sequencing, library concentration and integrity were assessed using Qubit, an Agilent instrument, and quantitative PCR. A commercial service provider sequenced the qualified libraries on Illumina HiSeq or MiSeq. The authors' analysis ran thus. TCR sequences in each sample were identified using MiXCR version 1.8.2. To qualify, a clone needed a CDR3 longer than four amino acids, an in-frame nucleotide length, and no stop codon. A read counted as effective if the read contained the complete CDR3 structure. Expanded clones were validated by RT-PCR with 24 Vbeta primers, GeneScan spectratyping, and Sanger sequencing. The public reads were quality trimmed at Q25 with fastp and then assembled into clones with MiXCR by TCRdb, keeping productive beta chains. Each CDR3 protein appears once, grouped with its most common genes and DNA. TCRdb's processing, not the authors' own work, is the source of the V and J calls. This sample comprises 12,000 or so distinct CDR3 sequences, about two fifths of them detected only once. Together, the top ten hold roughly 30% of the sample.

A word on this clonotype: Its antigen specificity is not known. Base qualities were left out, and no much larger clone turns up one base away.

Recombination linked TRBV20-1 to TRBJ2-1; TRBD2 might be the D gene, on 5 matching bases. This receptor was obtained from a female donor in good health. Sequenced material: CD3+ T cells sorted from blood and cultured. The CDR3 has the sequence CSANERLSSYNEQFF. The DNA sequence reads TGCAGTGCTAATGAGCGGTTGAGCTCCTACAATGAGCAGTTCTTC.